The clone carrying this T cell receptor beta chain was recorded many times. No antigen is known for it. This sample stems from a study of regulatory T cells in long-lasting Graves disease. Notes on the study in general: Reduced TCR diversity was observed in persistent Graves' patients versus newly diagnosed patients.

Stated time point: newly diagnosed GD, antithyroid drugs for less than 3 months. From RNA extracted from PBMCs, the TCR library was made. Arm-PCR of CDR3 regions and iRepertoire HTBI primers were used to build TCR beta libraries. TCRdb reanalysed the multiplex PCR reads using MiXCR and keeps one entry per CDR3 protein. The table lists roughly 560,000 distinct CDR3 sequences, about 12% of them singletons, with 8.9% in the top ten. The V gene's germline CDR1 is MDHEN and CDR2 SYDVKM. The CDR3 extends over 14 amino acids. The V end lost 6 bases, the J end lost 0 bases, and 10 bases lay between the germline ends. These data were likewise used in another study, on T cells in Graves' hyperthyroidism and ophthalmopathy. This second report adds: From stable hyperthyroidism, ophthalmopathy was set apart by a 13 V-J model.

The source of this sequence is a woman younger than 45 with Graves disease. Here the sequenced sample was peripheral blood mononuclear cells (PBMCs), taken at new diagnosis, from a patient treated with antithyroid drugs. J is TRBJ2-3 and V is TRBV28, with unresolved D. CDR3: CASRARRSTDTQYF. The CDR3 coding sequence is TGTGCCAGCAGGGCGCGAAGAAGCACAGATACGCAGTATTTT.